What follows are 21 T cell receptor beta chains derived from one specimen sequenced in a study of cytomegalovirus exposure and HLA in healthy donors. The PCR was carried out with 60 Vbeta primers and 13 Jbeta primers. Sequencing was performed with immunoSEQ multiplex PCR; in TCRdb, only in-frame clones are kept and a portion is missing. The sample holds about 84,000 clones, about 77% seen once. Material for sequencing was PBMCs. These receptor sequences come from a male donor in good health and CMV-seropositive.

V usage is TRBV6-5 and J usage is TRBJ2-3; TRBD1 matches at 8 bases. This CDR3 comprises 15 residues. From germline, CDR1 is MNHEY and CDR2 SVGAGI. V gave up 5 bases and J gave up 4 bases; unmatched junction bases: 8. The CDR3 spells CASSQPGTGPDTQYF. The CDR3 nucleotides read TGTGCCAGCAGTCAACCCGGGACAGGACCAGATACGCAGTATTTT.

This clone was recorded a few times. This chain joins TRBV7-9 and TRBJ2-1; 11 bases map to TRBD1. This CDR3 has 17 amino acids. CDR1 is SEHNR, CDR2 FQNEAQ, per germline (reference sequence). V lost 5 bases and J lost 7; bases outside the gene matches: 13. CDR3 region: CASSARDRGNSRNEQFF. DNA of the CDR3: TGTGCCAGCAGCGCCCGGGACAGGGGGAATAGTCGAAATGAGCAGTTCTTC.

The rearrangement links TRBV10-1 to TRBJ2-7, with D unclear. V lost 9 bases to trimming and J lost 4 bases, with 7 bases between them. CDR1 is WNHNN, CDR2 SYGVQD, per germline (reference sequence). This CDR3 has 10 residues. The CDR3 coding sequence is TGCGCCAGGAAGCAATACGAGCAGTACTTC. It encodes CARKQYEQYF.

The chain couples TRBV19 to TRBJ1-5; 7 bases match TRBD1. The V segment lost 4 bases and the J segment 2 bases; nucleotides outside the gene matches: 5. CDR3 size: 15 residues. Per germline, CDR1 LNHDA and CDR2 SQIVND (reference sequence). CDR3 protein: CASSSDRAGNQPQHF. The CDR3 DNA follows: TGTGCCAGTAGTAGCGACAGGGCTGGCAATCAGCCCCAGCATTTT.

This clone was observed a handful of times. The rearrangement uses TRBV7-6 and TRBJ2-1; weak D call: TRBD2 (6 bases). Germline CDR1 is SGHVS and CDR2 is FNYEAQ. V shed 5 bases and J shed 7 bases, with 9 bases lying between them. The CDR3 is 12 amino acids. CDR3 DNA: TGTGCCAGCAGCCCCGCGGGGAATGAGCAGTTCTTC. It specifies CASSPAGNEQFF.

In nucleotides, the CDR3 is TGTGCCAGCAGACGGGACAGCTATAGCAATCAGCCCCAGCATTTT. Translating gives CASRRDSYSNQPQHF. The chain joins TRBV27 to TRBJ1-5, with 7 bases matching TRBD1. CDR3 size: 15 residues. V shed 6 bases and J 0 bases; nucleotides not matched to a gene: 5. Germline V gives CDR1 MNHEY, CDR2 SMNVEV (reference sequence).

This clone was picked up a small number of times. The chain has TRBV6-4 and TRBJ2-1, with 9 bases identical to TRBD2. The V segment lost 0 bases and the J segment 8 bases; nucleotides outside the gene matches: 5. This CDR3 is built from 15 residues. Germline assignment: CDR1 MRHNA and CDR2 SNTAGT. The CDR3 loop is CASSDSGTSPDEQFF. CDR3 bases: TGTGCCAGCAGTGACTCAGGGACTAGCCCAGATGAGCAGTTCTTC.

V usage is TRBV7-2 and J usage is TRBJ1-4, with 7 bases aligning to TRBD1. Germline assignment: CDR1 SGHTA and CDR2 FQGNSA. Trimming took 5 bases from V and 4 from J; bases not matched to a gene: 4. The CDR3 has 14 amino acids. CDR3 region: CASSRTGFNEKLFF. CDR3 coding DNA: TGTGCCAGCAGCCGGACAGGTTTTAATGAAAAACTGTTTTTT.

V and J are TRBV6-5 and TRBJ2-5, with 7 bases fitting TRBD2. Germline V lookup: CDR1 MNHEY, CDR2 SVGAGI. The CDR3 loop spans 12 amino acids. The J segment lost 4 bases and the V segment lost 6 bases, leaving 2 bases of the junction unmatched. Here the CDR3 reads CASSPSGETQYF. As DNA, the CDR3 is TGTGCCAGCAGCCCTAGCGGAGAGACCCAGTACTTC.

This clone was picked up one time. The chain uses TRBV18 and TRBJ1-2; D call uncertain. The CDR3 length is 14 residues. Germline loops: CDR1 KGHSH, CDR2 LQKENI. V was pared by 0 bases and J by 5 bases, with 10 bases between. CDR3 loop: CASSPPPVNYGYTF. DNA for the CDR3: TGTGCCAGCTCACCACCTCCGGTAAATTATGGCTACACCTTC.

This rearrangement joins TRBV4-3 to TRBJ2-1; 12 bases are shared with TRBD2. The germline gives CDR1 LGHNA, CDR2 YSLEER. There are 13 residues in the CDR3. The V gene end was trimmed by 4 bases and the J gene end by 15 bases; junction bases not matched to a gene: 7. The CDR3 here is CASSLGLAGWLFF. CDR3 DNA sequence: TGCGCCAGCAGCCTCGGACTAGCGGGATGGTTGTTCTTC.

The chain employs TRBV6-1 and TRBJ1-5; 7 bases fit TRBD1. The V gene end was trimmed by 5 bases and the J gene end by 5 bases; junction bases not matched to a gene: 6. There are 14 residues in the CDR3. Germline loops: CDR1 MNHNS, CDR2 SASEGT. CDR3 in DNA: TGTGCCAGCAGTACCGGACAGGTCTATCAGCCCCAGCATTTT. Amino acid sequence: CASSTGQVYQPQHF.

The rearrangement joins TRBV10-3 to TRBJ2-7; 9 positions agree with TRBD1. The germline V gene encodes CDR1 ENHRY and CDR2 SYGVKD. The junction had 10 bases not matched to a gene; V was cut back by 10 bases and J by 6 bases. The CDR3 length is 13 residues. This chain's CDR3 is CATADRGSIEQYF. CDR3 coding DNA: TGTGCCACTGCGGACAGGGGTTCGATCGAGCAGTACTTC.

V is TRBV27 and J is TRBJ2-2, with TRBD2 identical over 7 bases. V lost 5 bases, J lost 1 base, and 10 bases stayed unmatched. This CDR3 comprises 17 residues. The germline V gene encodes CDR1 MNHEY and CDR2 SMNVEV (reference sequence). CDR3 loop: CASSPKRDSWNTGELFF. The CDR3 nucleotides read TGTGCCAGCAGTCCAAAGCGGGATTCGTGGAACACCGGGGAGCTGTTTTTT.

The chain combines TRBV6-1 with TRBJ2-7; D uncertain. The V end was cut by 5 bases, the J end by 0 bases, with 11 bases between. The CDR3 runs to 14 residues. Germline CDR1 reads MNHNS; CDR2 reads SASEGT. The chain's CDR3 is CASSSLRRSYEQYF. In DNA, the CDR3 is TGTGCCAGCAGTTCCCTCAGGCGCTCCTACGAGCAGTACTTC.

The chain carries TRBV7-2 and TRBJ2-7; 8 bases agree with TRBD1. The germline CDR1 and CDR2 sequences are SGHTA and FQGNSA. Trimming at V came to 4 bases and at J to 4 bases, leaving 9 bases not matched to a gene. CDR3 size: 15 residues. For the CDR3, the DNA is TGTGCCAGCAGCTCGGGACAGGCTCCCCTTTACGAGCAGTACTTC. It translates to CASSSGQAPLYEQYF.

The CDR3 here is CASRRGNQPQHF. The CDR3 DNA follows: TGTGCCAGCAGGCGGGGCAATCAGCCCCAGCATTTT. The chain uses TRBV28 and TRBJ1-5; D remains ambiguous. CDR1 MDHEN and CDR2 SYDVKM come from the germline V gene. V lost 6 bases and J lost 2, with 5 bases in between. This CDR3 comprises 12 residues.

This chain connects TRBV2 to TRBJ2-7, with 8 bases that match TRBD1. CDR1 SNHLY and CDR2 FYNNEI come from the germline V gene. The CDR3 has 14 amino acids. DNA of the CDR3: TGTGCCAGCAGTGAAGCAGGACAGGGATCATTCAAGTCAGTC. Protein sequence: CASSEAGQGSFKSV.

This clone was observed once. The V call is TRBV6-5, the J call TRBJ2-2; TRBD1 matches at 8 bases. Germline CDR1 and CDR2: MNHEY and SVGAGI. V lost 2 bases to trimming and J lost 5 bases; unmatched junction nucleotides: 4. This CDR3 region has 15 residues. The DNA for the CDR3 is TGTGCCAGCAGTTACGCAGGGGGCAGGACCGGGGAGCTGTTTTTT. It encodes CASSYAGGRTGELFF.

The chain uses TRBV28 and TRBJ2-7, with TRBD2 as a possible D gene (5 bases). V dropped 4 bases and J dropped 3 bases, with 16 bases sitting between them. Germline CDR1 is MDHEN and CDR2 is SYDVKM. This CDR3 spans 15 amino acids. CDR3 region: CASSSPSLESYEQYF. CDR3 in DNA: TGTGCCAGCAGTTCACCTAGCCTTGAGAGCTACGAGCAGTACTTC.

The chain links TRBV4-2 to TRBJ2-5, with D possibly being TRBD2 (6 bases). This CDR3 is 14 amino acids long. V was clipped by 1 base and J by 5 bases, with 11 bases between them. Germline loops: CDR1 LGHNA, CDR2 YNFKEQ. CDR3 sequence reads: CASSQAGVEETQYF. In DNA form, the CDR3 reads TGTGCCAGCAGCCAAGCGGGAGTGGAGGAGACCCAGTACTTC.